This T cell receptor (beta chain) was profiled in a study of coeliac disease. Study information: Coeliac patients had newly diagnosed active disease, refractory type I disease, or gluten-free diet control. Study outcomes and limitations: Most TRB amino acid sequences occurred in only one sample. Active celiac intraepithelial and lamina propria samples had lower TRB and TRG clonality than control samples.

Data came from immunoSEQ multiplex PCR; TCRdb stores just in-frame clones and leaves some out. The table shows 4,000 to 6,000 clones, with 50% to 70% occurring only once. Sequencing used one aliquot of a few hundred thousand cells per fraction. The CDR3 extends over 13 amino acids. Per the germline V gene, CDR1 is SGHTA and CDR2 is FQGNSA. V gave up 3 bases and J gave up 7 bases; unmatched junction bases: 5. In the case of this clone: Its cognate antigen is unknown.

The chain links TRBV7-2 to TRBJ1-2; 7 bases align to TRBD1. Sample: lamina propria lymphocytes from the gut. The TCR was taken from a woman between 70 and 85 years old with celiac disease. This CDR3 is CASSFKGGVGYTF. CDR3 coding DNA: TGTGCCAGCAGCTTCAAAGGGGGCGTTGGCTACACCTTC.